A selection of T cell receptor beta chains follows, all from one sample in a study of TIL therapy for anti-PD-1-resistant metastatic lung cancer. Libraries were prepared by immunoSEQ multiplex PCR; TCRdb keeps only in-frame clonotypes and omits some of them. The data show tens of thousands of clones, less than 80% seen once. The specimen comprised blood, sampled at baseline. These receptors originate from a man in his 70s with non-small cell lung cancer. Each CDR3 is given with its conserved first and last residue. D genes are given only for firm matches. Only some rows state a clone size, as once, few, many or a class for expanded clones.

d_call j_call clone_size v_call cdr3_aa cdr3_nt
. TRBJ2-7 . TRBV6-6 CASSYSNDEQYF TGTGCCAGCAGTTACTCGAATGACGAGCAGTACTTC
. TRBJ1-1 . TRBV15 CATSRDWAVTEAFF TGTGCCACCAGCAGAGATTGGGCAGTCACTGAAGCTTTCTTT
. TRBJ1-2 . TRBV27 CASSLSQGNYGYTF TGTGCCAGCAGTTTATCGCAGGGTAACTATGGCTACACCTTC
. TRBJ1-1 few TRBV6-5 CASSPLQTNTEAFF TGTGCCAGCAGCCCACTACAGACGAACACTGAAGCTTTCTTT
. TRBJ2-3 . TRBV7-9 CATAPSSTDTQYF TGTGCCACAGCGCCTTCTAGCACAGATACGCAGTATTTT
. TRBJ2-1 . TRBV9 CASSVSMGMANEQFF TGTGCCAGCAGCGTATCAATGGGGATGGCCAATGAGCAGTTCTTC
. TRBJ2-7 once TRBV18 CASSPITFYEQYF TGTGCCAGCTCACCAATAACCTTCTACGAGCAGTACTTC
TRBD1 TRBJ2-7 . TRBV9 CASSALTGGNEQYF TGTGCCAGCAGCGCGCTAACAGGGGGCAACGAGCAGTACTTC
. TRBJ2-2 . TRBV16 CASSQWGLLNTGELFF TGTGCCAGCAGCCAATGGGGACTTCTTAACACCGGGGAGCTGTTTTTT
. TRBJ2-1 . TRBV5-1 CASSLALVANEQFF TGCGCCAGCAGCTTGGCATTAGTCGCCAATGAGCAGTTCTTC
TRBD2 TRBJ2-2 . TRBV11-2 CAIVLAGGTGELFF TGTGCCATCGTCCTAGCGGGAGGAACCGGGGAGCTGTTTTTT
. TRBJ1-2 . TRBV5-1 CASSLDSAVYGYTF TGCGCCAGCAGCTTGGATTCGGCAGTCTATGGCTACACCTTC
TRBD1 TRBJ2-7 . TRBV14 CASSLGTGGFYEQYF TGTGCCAGCAGCCTCGGGACAGGGGGCTTCTACGAGCAGTACTTC
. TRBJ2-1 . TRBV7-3 CASSADGTNEQFF TGTGCCAGCAGCGCGGACGGGACCAATGAGCAGTTCTTC
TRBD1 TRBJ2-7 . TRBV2 CASVGDRGYEQYF TGTGCCAGTGTGGGGGACAGGGGCTACGAGCAGTACTTC
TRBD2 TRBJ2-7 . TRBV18 CASSQSGTSGSFFHEQYF TGTGCCAGCTCACAATCCGGGACTAGCGGGAGTTTTTTCCACGAGCAGTACTTC
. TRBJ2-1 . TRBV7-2 CASSRKAYNEQFF TGTGCCAGCAGCAGAAAGGCCTACAATGAGCAGTTCTTC
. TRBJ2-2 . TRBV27 CASSFYPTAANTGELFF TGTGCCAGCAGTTTTTACCCGACGGCAGCGAACACCGGGGAGCTGTTTTTT
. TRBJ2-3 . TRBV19 CASSIGYTDTQYF TGTGCCAGTAGTATAGGCTACACAGATACGCAGTATTTT
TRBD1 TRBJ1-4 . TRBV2 CASRQGQTNEKLFF TGTGCCAGCAGACAGGGGCAAACTAATGAAAAACTGTTTTTT
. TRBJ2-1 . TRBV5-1 CASSKDGDYNEQFF TGCGCCAGCAGCAAGGACGGCGATTACAATGAGCAGTTCTTC
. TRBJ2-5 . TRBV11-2 CASSTGPQETQYF TGTGCCAGCAGCACAGGACCTCAAGAGACCCAGTACTTC
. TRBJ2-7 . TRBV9 CASSLDQGPGNEQYF TGTGCCAGCAGCTTAGACCAGGGCCCCGGCAACGAGCAGTACTTC
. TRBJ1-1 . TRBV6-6 CASSVGQNTEAFF TGTGCCAGCAGCGTTGGGCAGAACACTGAAGCTTTCTTT
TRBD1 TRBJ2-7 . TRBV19 CASSISPGQGEYEQYF TGTGCCAGTAGTATTTCCCCGGGACAGGGGGAATACGAGCAGTACTTC
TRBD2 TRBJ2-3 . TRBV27 CASSDTSGPDTQYF TGTGCCAGCAGTGATACTAGCGGCCCAGATACGCAGTATTTT
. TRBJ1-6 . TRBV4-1 CASSQDHGSSYNSPLHF TGCGCCAGCAGCCAAGATCACGGGAGCTCCTATAATTCACCCCTCCACTTT
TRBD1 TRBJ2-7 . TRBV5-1 CASSPTGTGTNEQYF TGCGCCAGCAGCCCAACCGGGACAGGGACGAACGAGCAGTACTTC
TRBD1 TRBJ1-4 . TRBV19 CASTGTVPGEKLFF TGTGCCAGTACCGGGACAGTTCCGGGGGAAAAACTGTTTTTT
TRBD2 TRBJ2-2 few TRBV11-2 CASSARTSPGGELFF TGTGCCAGCAGCGCACGGACTAGCCCGGGCGGGGAGCTGTTTTTT
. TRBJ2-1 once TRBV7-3 CASSLSRDSDEQFF TGTGCCAGCAGCTTATCCCGGGACTCAGATGAGCAGTTCTTC
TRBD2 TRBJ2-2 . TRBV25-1 CASSRLAGVGELFF TGTGCCAGCAGTCGACTAGCGGGAGTCGGGGAGCTGTTTTTT
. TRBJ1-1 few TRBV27 CASSPRGAGELF TGTGCCAGCAGTCCCCGAGGCGCTGGAGAACTATTT
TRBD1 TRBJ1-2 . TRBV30 CAWSEGQGPNYGYTF TGTGCCTGGAGTGAAGGACAGGGACCTAACTATGGCTACACCTTC
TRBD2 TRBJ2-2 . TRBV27 CASKGLAGNTGELFF TGTGCCAGCAAAGGACTAGCGGGGAACACCGGGGAGCTGTTTTTT
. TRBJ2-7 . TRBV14 CASSQWWEQYF TGTGCCAGCAGCCAGTGGTGGGAGCAGTACTTC
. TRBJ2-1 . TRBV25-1 CASHGGSEQFF TGTGCCAGCCACGGGGGCTCGGAGCAGTTCTTC
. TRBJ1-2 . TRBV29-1 CSVSDIGTPYGYTF TGCAGCGTTTCCGATATCGGGACACCCTATGGCTACACCTTC
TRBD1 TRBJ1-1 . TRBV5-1 CASSFGTGVTEAFF TGCGCCAGCAGCTTCGGGACAGGGGTTACTGAAGCTTTCTTT
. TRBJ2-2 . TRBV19 CASSIIWGTGLNTGELFF TGTGCCAGTAGTATAATTTGGGGGACCGGACTGAACACCGGGGAGCTGTTTTTT
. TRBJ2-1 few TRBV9 CASSVGPSPTNEQFF TGTGCCAGCAGCGTGGGACCCAGTCCCACAAATGAGCAGTTCTTC
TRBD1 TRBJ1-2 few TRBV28 CASSLTDRVGYTF TGTGCCAGCAGTTTAACCGACAGGGTGGGCTACACCTTC
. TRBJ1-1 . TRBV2 CASRDLNTEAFF TGTGCCAGCAGAGACCTGAACACTGAAGCTTTCTTT
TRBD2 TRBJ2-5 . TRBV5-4 CASSHTGGGKETQYF TGTGCCAGCAGTCACACCGGGGGAGGGAAGGAGACCCAGTACTTC
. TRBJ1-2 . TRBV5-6 CASSRRSGPNYGYTF TGTGCCAGCAGTAGGAGGTCAGGGCCCAACTATGGCTACACCTTC
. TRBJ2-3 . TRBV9 CASSVDGRTSTDTQYF TGTGCCAGCAGCGTAGACGGCAGAACTAGCACAGATACGCAGTATTTT